The rows below give T cell receptor beta chains drawn from one sample of a study of blood T cell repertoires in COVID-19. TCRdb's table, derived via immunoSEQ multiplex PCR, lists solely in-frame clones and lacks some. Here the sample spans some 50,000 clones, over 80% being singletons. The specimen sequenced was peripheral blood. Every receptor here comes from a man aged 65-85 years with acute or convalescent COVID-19. Each CDR3 is given with its conserved first and last residue. The D gene is left open where the match is weak. Rows give clone size only sometimes, using once, few, many, or a class for an expanded clone.

j_gene: TRBJ1-1
v_gene: TRBV5-1
d_gene: .
len: 13
abundance: .
CDR3nt: TGCGCCAGCAGCTTGGCGGGGGACACTGAAGCTTTCTTT
CDR3aa: CASSLAGDTEAFF

j_gene: TRBJ2-5
v_gene: TRBV5-1
d_gene: TRBD2
len: 16
abundance: .
CDR3nt: TGCGCCAGCAGCTCCACCGGGACTAGCGGACAAGAGACCCAGTACTTC
CDR3aa: CASSSTGTSGQETQYF

j_gene: TRBJ2-1
v_gene: TRBV29-1
d_gene: TRBD2
len: 15
abundance: few
CDR3nt: TGCAGCGTTGCCGGGGGGGCGCTAGTAGAGGATGAGCAGTTCTTC
CDR3aa: CSVAGGALVEDEQFF

j_gene: TRBJ2-1
v_gene: TRBV28
d_gene: TRBD2
len: 14
abundance: .
CDR3nt: TGTGCCAGCCGGTCTAGCGGGAGGTCGTATGAGCAGTTCTTC
CDR3aa: CASRSSGRSYEQFF

j_gene: TRBJ2-1
v_gene: TRBV6-1
d_gene: .
len: 16
abundance: .
CDR3nt: TGTGCCAGCAGTGAGCGGGATAGTCATTTTTACAATGAGCAGTTCTTC
CDR3aa: CASSERDSHFYNEQFF

j_gene: TRBJ1-1
v_gene: TRBV5-1
d_gene: .
len: 14
abundance: .
CDR3nt: TGCGCCAGCAGCTTGGCCTCAGGGGACATTGAAGCTTTCTTT
CDR3aa: CASSLASGDIEAFF

j_gene: TRBJ1-6
v_gene: TRBV5-5
d_gene: TRBD1
len: 15
abundance: few
CDR3nt: TGTGCCAGCAGCTTCCTGGACAGGGATAGATCACCCCTCCACTTT
CDR3aa: CASSFLDRDRSPLHF

j_gene: TRBJ2-2
v_gene: TRBV5-1
d_gene: .
len: 14
abundance: .
CDR3nt: TGCGCCAGCAGAGGGGCGGTGAACACCGGGGAGCTGTTTTTT
CDR3aa: CASRGAVNTGELFF

j_gene: TRBJ1-5
v_gene: TRBV6-2/TRBV6-3
d_gene: .
len: 18
abundance: .
CDR3nt: TGTGCCAGCAGTTATCGGGGACTAGCAACTATTAGCAATCAGCCCCAGCATTTT
CDR3aa: CASSYRGLATISNQPQHF

j_gene: TRBJ2-5
v_gene: TRBV10-3
d_gene: TRBD2
len: 17
abundance: .
CDR3nt: TGTGCCATCAGTGAGTCAGGCGCGGGGGGGCCTAGGGAGACCCAGTACTTC
CDR3aa: CAISESGAGGPRETQYF

j_gene: TRBJ2-5
v_gene: TRBV9
d_gene: TRBD2
len: 14
abundance: .
CDR3nt: TGTGCCAGCAGTATAGCGGGGCTACGGGAGACCCAGTACTTC
CDR3aa: CASSIAGLRETQYF

j_gene: TRBJ2-2
v_gene: TRBV6-2/TRBV6-3
d_gene: .
len: 15
abundance: .
CDR3nt: TGTGCCAGCAGTAAAGCCGGGACTCTAACCGGGGAGCTGTTTTTT
CDR3aa: CASSKAGTLTGELFF

j_gene: TRBJ2-7
v_gene: TRBV12-3/TRBV12-4
d_gene: .
len: 13
abundance: few
CDR3nt: TGTGCCAGCAGCTACTCAGGGGACGGGGAGCAGTACTTC
CDR3aa: CASSYSGDGEQYF

j_gene: TRBJ1-1
v_gene: TRBV15
d_gene: .
len: 11
abundance: .
CDR3nt: TGTGCCACCAGCAGAGAAGTCGAGGCTTTCTTT
CDR3aa: CATSREVEAFF

j_gene: TRBJ2-1
v_gene: TRBV5-4
d_gene: TRBD2
len: 19
abundance: .
CDR3nt: TGTGCCAGCAGCTTGGTCCCCACTGGCGGGAGAGTCCCGGGCAATGAGCAGTTCTTC
CDR3aa: CASSLVPTGGRVPGNEQFF

j_gene: TRBJ2-7
v_gene: TRBV7-6
d_gene: TRBD1
len: 15
abundance: few
CDR3nt: TGTGCCAGCAGCTTAGCGGAGACAGGGACCTACGAGCAGTACTTC
CDR3aa: CASSLAETGTYEQYF

j_gene: TRBJ1-4
v_gene: TRBV7-9
d_gene: .
len: 14
abundance: .
CDR3nt: TGTGCCAGCAGCCGTCCAGGGGATAATGAAAAACTGTTTTTT
CDR3aa: CASSRPGDNEKLFF

j_gene: TRBJ2-2
v_gene: TRBV19
d_gene: .
len: 15
abundance: .
CDR3nt: TGTGCCAGTAGTATCCAGGGGACGGACACCGGGGAGCTGTTTTTT
CDR3aa: CASSIQGTDTGELFF

j_gene: TRBJ1-4
v_gene: TRBV28
d_gene: TRBD1
len: 15
abundance: few
CDR3nt: TGTGCCAGTAATTCACCGGGACAGGGTAATGAAAAACTGTTTTTT
CDR3aa: CASNSPGQGNEKLFF

j_gene: TRBJ1-3
v_gene: TRBV28
d_gene: .
len: 13
abundance: .
CDR3nt: TGTGCCAGCAGTTCGGGACTGGGAGGAATAGGGAATTTT
CDR3aa: CASSSGLGGIGNF

j_gene: TRBJ2-3
v_gene: TRBV5-1
d_gene: .
len: 16
abundance: .
CDR3nt: TGCGCCAGCAGCCACAGGGAGGGAAGTAGCACAGATACGCAGTATTTT
CDR3aa: CASSHREGSSTDTQYF

j_gene: TRBJ2-5
v_gene: TRBV5-4
d_gene: .
len: 14
abundance: .
CDR3nt: TGTGCCAGCAGCTTACAGGGAGTACAAGAGACCCAGTACTTC
CDR3aa: CASSLQGVQETQYF

j_gene: TRBJ2-2
v_gene: TRBV27
d_gene: TRBD2
len: 14
abundance: .
CDR3nt: TGTGCCAGCCGCCGCGGGAGGGCCACCGGGGAGCTGTTTTTT
CDR3aa: CASRRGRATGELFF

j_gene: TRBJ1-2
v_gene: TRBV7-9
d_gene: .
len: 13
abundance: few
CDR3nt: TGTGCCAGCAGCTTTACAGGGATGCATGGCTACACCTTC
CDR3aa: CASSFTGMHGYTF

j_gene: TRBJ1-3
v_gene: TRBV6-5
d_gene: .
len: 14
abundance: .
CDR3nt: TGTGCCAGCAGGGCAACAGGGCCAGGAAACACCATATATTTT
CDR3aa: CASRATGPGNTIYF

j_gene: TRBJ1-2
v_gene: TRBV6-2/TRBV6-3
d_gene: .
len: 11
abundance: .
CDR3nt: TGTGCCAGCAGTTTATATGATGGCTACACCTTC
CDR3aa: CASSLYDGYTF

j_gene: TRBJ2-1
v_gene: TRBV30
d_gene: .
len: 13
abundance: .
CDR3nt: TGTGCCTGGACCCACACTAGGAGTGGTGAGCAGTTCTTC
CDR3aa: CAWTHTRSGEQFF

j_gene: TRBJ1-1
v_gene: TRBV5-1
d_gene: .
len: 11
abundance: .
CDR3nt: TGCGCCAGCATCGGCGGCAGGGCAGCTTTCTTT
CDR3aa: CASIGGRAAFF

j_gene: TRBJ1-5
v_gene: TRBV6-2/TRBV6-3
d_gene: TRBD1
len: 16
abundance: .
CDR3nt: TGTGCCAGCAGTTGGGGGACAGGGGGCGATAATCAGCCCCAGCATTTT
CDR3aa: CASSWGTGGDNQPQHF

j_gene: TRBJ1-6
v_gene: TRBV11-3
d_gene: .
len: 13
abundance: .
CDR3nt: TGTGCCAGCAGCCTGACCGAGCGGGAACCCCTCCACTTT
CDR3aa: CASSLTEREPLHF

j_gene: TRBJ1-1
v_gene: TRBV28
d_gene: .
len: 12
abundance: .
CDR3nt: TGTGCCAGCAGTTTCGAAGAGCGTGAAGCTTTCTTT
CDR3aa: CASSFEEREAFF

j_gene: TRBJ2-1
v_gene: TRBV3-1/TRBV3-2
d_gene: TRBD1
len: 14
abundance: .
CDR3nt: TGTGCCAGCAGCCTTCAGGGGGCTCGTGATGAGCAGTTCTTC
CDR3aa: CASSLQGARDEQFF

j_gene: TRBJ1-2
v_gene: TRBV5-5
d_gene: TRBD1
len: 14
abundance: few
CDR3nt: TGTGCCAGCACGCAGACAGGGGTTGGATATGGCTACACCTTC
CDR3aa: CASTQTGVGYGYTF

j_gene: TRBJ2-4
v_gene: TRBV5-1
d_gene: .
len: 14
abundance: .
CDR3nt: TGCGCCAGCAGCCCGGGACTCGAGGTAGGACGGGAGTACTTC
CDR3aa: CASSPGLEVGREYF

j_gene: TRBJ1-2
v_gene: TRBV19
d_gene: TRBD1
len: 13
abundance: .
CDR3nt: TGTGCCAGTAGTTGGGGACAGCTCTATGGCTACACCTTC
CDR3aa: CASSWGQLYGYTF

j_gene: TRBJ1-2
v_gene: TRBV19
d_gene: TRBD1
len: 16
abundance: .
CDR3nt: TGTGCCAGTAGTTCCCCTCCCGGACAGGGGGCCTATGGCTACACCTTC
CDR3aa: CASSSPPGQGAYGYTF

j_gene: TRBJ1-5
v_gene: TRBV4-2
d_gene: .
len: 16
abundance: few
CDR3nt: TGTGCCAGCAGCCAAGAATTGATAGGGGCGACTCAGCCCCAGCATTTT
CDR3aa: CASSQELIGATQPQHF

j_gene: TRBJ1-1
v_gene: TRBV29-1
d_gene: TRBD1
len: 13
abundance: .
CDR3nt: TGCAGCGGAGGACAGGGAAGTGACACTGAAGCTTTCTTT
CDR3aa: CSGGQGSDTEAFF

j_gene: TRBJ2-3
v_gene: TRBV30
d_gene: TRBD2
len: 14
abundance: .
CDR3nt: TGTGCCTGGTCCGGGACTAGCTCCACAGATACGCAGTATTTT
CDR3aa: CAWSGTSSTDTQYF

j_gene: TRBJ1-3
v_gene: TRBV6-5
d_gene: .
len: 13
abundance: .
CDR3nt: TGTGCCAGCAGTTTGGACATAGGAAACACCATATATTTT
CDR3aa: CASSLDIGNTIYF

j_gene: TRBJ1-1
v_gene: TRBV7-6
d_gene: .
len: 11
abundance: .
CDR3nt: TGTGCCAGCAGCTTAGTATCTAAAGCTTTCTTT
CDR3aa: CASSLVSKAFF

j_gene: TRBJ1-5
v_gene: TRBV6-5
d_gene: .
len: 14
abundance: .
CDR3nt: TGTGCCAGCAGTTACGCTGGGGCGAATCAGCCCCAGCATTTT
CDR3aa: CASSYAGANQPQHF

j_gene: TRBJ1-2
v_gene: TRBV4-2
d_gene: TRBD1
len: 16
abundance: .
CDR3nt: TGTGCCAGCAGCCCCGGAGGACAGGGCGGGAGGGATGGCTACACCTTC
CDR3aa: CASSPGGQGGRDGYTF

j_gene: TRBJ2-1
v_gene: TRBV5-4
d_gene: .
len: 13
abundance: .
CDR3nt: TGTGCCAGCAGCTTGTACGCCGGCAATGAGCAGTTCTTC
CDR3aa: CASSLYAGNEQFF

j_gene: TRBJ2-1
v_gene: TRBV5-1
d_gene: .
len: 15
abundance: .
CDR3nt: TGCGCCAGCAGCTCCGACGGGAGCTCCTACAATGAGCAGTTCTTC
CDR3aa: CASSSDGSSYNEQFF

j_gene: TRBJ1-2
v_gene: TRBV30
d_gene: TRBD1
len: 14
abundance: .
CDR3nt: TGTGCCTGGAGCCTAGACAGGGTTATCGGTGGCTACACCTTC
CDR3aa: CAWSLDRVIGGYTF

j_gene: TRBJ2-6
v_gene: TRBV29-1
d_gene: TRBD1
len: 18
abundance: .
CDR3nt: TGCAGCGTTGTCGCCACAGGGGGTTTATCTCTGGGGGCCAACGTCCTGACTTTC
CDR3aa: CSVVATGGLSLGANVLTF

j_gene: TRBJ1-1
v_gene: TRBV18
d_gene: .
len: 13
abundance: .
CDR3nt: TGTGCCAGCTCGTCTGAGGTTGCTGCTGAAGCTTTCTTT
CDR3aa: CASSSEVAAEAFF

j_gene: TRBJ1-6
v_gene: TRBV4-2
d_gene: .
len: 14
abundance: .
CDR3nt: TGTGCCAGCAGCCAAGATCTGACGGGTCGGTCCCTCCACTTT
CDR3aa: CASSQDLTGRSLHF

j_gene: TRBJ1-4
v_gene: TRBV18
d_gene: TRBD1
len: 15
abundance: .
CDR3nt: TGTGCCAGCTCCCCTCGGACAGGGGGCGCGGAGAAACTGTTTTTT
CDR3aa: CASSPRTGGAEKLFF

j_gene: TRBJ1-6
v_gene: TRBV2
d_gene: .
len: 15
abundance: .
CDR3nt: TGTGCCAGCAGTTCTACAGGGTACGGTTATTCACCCCTCCACTTT
CDR3aa: CASSSTGYGYSPLHF

j_gene: TRBJ2-7
v_gene: TRBV29-1
d_gene: .
len: 13
abundance: few
CDR3nt: TGCAGCGCCGGGCAGGACACTATTTACGAGCAGTACTTC
CDR3aa: CSAGQDTIYEQYF

j_gene: TRBJ1-5
v_gene: TRBV6-5
d_gene: .
len: 12
abundance: .
CDR3nt: TGTGCCAGCAGTTTTACACCCTCGCCCCAGCATTTT
CDR3aa: CASSFTPSPQHF

j_gene: TRBJ2-7
v_gene: TRBV5-1
d_gene: TRBD1
len: 15
abundance: .
CDR3nt: TGCGCCAGCAGACCCGGACAGGGAGGCTCCTACGAGCAGTACTTC
CDR3aa: CASRPGQGGSYEQYF

j_gene: TRBJ1-6
v_gene: TRBV27
d_gene: TRBD1
len: 15
abundance: once
CDR3nt: TGTGCCAGCAGTCCCTCAGGGACAGATACTTCACCCCTCCACTTT
CDR3aa: CASSPSGTDTSPLHF